This T cell receptor beta chain was sequenced during a study of T cell responses to AZD1222 COVID-19 vaccine. Overall study results and limits: Unmutated variant regions are reportedly targeted by nearly half of spike-specific TCRs.

TCRdb's copy holds only in-frame clones and misses some; the assay was immunoSEQ multiplex PCR. The sample yields about 180,000 clones, just under 95% seen once. As regards this clone: As yet, its antigen is unknown.

V shed 4 bases and J shed 10 bases, with 22 bases lying between them. This CDR3 comprises 15 residues. The germline V gene has CDR1 LNHDA and CDR2 SQIVND (reference sequence). This sequence was found in an adult who received the MenACWY meningococcal vaccine as a control. This chain uses TRBV19 with TRBJ1-1; possibly TRBD1 for D (6 bases). This specimen consisted of peripheral blood, obtained 28 days after the second dose of the MenACWY control vaccine. In DNA, the CDR3 is TGTGCCAGTAGTACTTCAACGACAGGAACGAGAAGAGCTTTCTTT. Translation: CASSTSTTGTRRAFF.